One sample yielded the 20 T cell receptor beta chains listed below, sequenced in a study of blood T cells in healthy people across ages. A second PCR, run for 7 to 11 cycles, used a sample-barcoded 5' primer plus a J-beta primer mix. TCRdb analysed the 5' RACE reads with MiXCR anew, one entry per CDR3 protein. The sample has more than 900,000 distinct CDR3 sequences, 25% to 35% seen once. This same sample was also taken into another study, of T cells of mothers and their children.

Sequencing was performed on blood. All receptors derive from a woman in her thirties or forties in good health.

This clonotype came up once. This rearrangement joins TRBV30 to TRBJ1-5; 8 positions agree with TRBD1. Germline-derived CDR1 and CDR2 are GTSNPN and SVGIG (reference sequence). The V and J ends lost 2 bases and 6 bases, in that order; junction bases with no gene match: 6. The CDR3 loop spans 14 amino acids. DNA for the CDR3: TGTGCCTGGAGTCAGGGGGCTCTCAGTCAGCCCCAGCATTTT. This gives the protein CAWSQGALSQPQHF.

This clonotype was recorded once. The rearrangement uses TRBV12-3 or TRBV12-4 and TRBJ2-3, with 7 bases that match TRBD2. The CDR3 extends over 13 amino acids. V lost 7 bases, J lost 4 bases, and 5 bases stayed unmatched. CDR3: CASMSGAADTQYF. The CDR3 DNA reads as TGTGCCAGCATGAGCGGGGCCGCAGATACGCAGTATTTT.

The rearrangement joins TRBV19 to TRBJ1-1; D might be TRBD1 (6 bases). V was cut by 4 bases and J by 0 bases, with 15 bases left in between. CDR3 size: 16 residues. Per the germline V gene, CDR1 is LNHDA and CDR2 is SQIVND (reference sequence). The CDR3: CASSRSGTSMNTEAFF. As DNA, the CDR3 is TGTGCCAGTAGTAGGTCCGGGACATCCATGAACACTGAAGCTTTCTTT. Looking up the rest from reference TRBV19 and TRBJ1-1 gives the full variable domain: DGGITQSPKYLFRKEGQNVTLSCEQNLNHDAMYWYRQDPGQGLRLIYYSQIVNDFQKGDIAEGYSVSREKKESFPLTVTSAQKNPTAFYLCASSRSGTSMNTEAFFGQGTRLTVV.

This clonotype was detected ten times or more. The chain joins TRBV12-3 or TRBV12-4 to TRBJ2-7; TRBD1 agrees at 10 bases. The V segment lost 5 bases and the J segment 3 bases; nucleotides outside the gene matches: 4. This CDR3 contains 14 residues. The CDR3 here is CASSPTGGGYEQYF. CDR3 nucleotide sequence: TGTGCCAGCAGTCCGACAGGGGGCGGCTACGAGCAGTACTTC.

This clonotype was detected many times. The chain recombines TRBV20-1 with TRBJ1-6; 9 positions match TRBD1. Per germline, CDR1 DFQATT and CDR2 SNEGSKA (reference sequence). CDR3 size: 16 residues. Unmatched junction bases numbered 14, after V lost 6 bases and J lost 8 bases. The CDR3 DNA reads TGCAGTGCCATAACCCCGGGACAGGGCTCGGATTCACCCCTCCACTTT. It is translated as CSAITPGQGSDSPLHF.

This clonotype was counted at least ten times. The chain employs TRBV15 and TRBJ1-5, with unresolved D. CDR3 length equals 12 residues. V lost 8 bases and J 6 bases, leaving 11 bases between the germline ends. Looked up from germline, CDR1 is LNHNV and CDR2 is YYDKDF (reference sequence). The CDR3 loop is CATRATSQPQHF. As DNA, the CDR3 is TGTGCCACCCGGGCGACATCTCAGCCCCAGCATTTT.

For the CDR3, the DNA is TGTGCCAGCAGCAGCCGGACAGGGGGCGATTACGAGCAGTACTTC. It yields the protein CASSSRTGGDYEQYF. The V call is TRBV11-3, the J call TRBJ2-7, with 11 bases matching TRBD1. V shed 5 bases, J shed 4 bases, and the junction held 7 bases outside the gene matches. The CDR3 has 15 amino acids. Germline V gene sequence: CDR1 SGHNT, CDR2 YENEEA. The full variable domain, rest sourced from reference TRBV11-3 and TRBJ2-7, is EAGVVQSPRYKIIEKKQPVAFWCNPISGHNTLYWYLQNLGQGPELLIRYENEEAVDDSQLPKDRFSAERLKGVDSTLKIQPAELGDSAVYLCASSSRTGGDYEQYFGPGTRLTVT.

In its sample, this clonotype was seen a few times. V is TRBV29-1 and J is TRBJ2-7, with D perhaps TRBD1 or TRBD2 (5 bases each). Germline CDR1 SQVTM, CDR2 ANQGSEA. CDR3 length: 11 amino acids. With 7 bases removed from V and 3 bases from J, the gap between germline ends came to 10 bases. This CDR3 reads CSGRDGYEQYF. CDR3 nucleotide sequence: TGCAGCGGAAGGGACGGCTACGAGCAGTACTTC.

This clonotype showed up many times. The chain links TRBV28 to TRBJ1-2; D is unresolved. Germline V CDR1 and CDR2: MDHEN, SYDVKM. V lost 7 bases, J lost 0 bases, and 15 bases lay in between. The CDR3 runs to 15 residues. This CDR3 reads CASNSAALANYGYTF. The CDR3 bases are TGTGCCAGCAACTCCGCGGCATTAGCTAACTATGGCTACACCTTC.

V usage is TRBV5-1 and J usage is TRBJ2-2, with D possibly being TRBD2 (6 bases). CDR1 and CDR2 from the germline V gene are SGHRS and YFSETQ. Trimming shortened V by 6 bases and J by 4 bases, and 16 bases separated the two germline ends. This CDR3 has 15 amino acids. In DNA form, the CDR3 reads TGCGCCAGCAACGCCGGGGGAATGAGCACCGGGGAGCTGTTTTTT. Translating it yields CASNAGGMSTGELFF.

The gene calls are TRBV20-1 and TRBJ2-1; D gene uncertain. V lost 3 bases and J lost 8, with 8 bases in between. Per the germline V gene, CDR1 is DFQATT and CDR2 is SNEGSKA (reference sequence). CDR3 size: 11 residues. Here the CDR3 DNA reads TGCAGTGCTAGTAGCCAAGATGAGCAGTTCTTC. Protein sequence: CSASSQDEQFF.

The J gene is TRBJ2-1, the V gene TRBV5-1, with 12 bases identical to TRBD2. Germline V gene lookup returns CDR1 SGHRS and CDR2 YFSETQ. The CDR3 has 16 amino acids. The V gene end was trimmed by 0 bases and the J gene end by 8 bases; junction bases not matched to a gene: 6. CDR3: CASSLGLAGVYDEQFF. In DNA, the CDR3 is TGCGCCAGCAGCTTGGGACTAGCGGGGGTTTACGATGAGCAGTTCTTC. The variable domain in full, with the rest retrieved from reference TRBV5-1 and TRBJ2-1, is KAGVTQTPRYLIKTRGQQVTLSCSPISGHRSVSWYQQTPGQGLQFLFEYFSETQRNKGNFPGRFSGRQFSNSRSEMNVSTLELGDSALYLCASSLGLAGVYDEQFFGPGTRLTVL.

This clonotype was observed a handful of times. This rearrangement joins TRBV7-2 to TRBJ2-2; 10 nucleotides match TRBD2. Unmatched junction bases numbered 4, after V lost 2 bases and J lost 7 bases. CDR3 length: 15 residues. Germline V gene sequence: CDR1 SGHTA, CDR2 FQGNSA. The CDR3 sequence is CASSLTSGAIGELFF. CDR3 DNA: TGTGCCAGCAGCTTAACTAGCGGGGCCATCGGGGAGCTGTTTTTT.

This clonotype was counted a few times. The chain couples TRBV5-1 to TRBJ2-5; weak D call: TRBD1 (5 bases). The CDR3 is 12 residues long. In germline, CDR1 is SGHRS, CDR2 YFSETQ. V was trimmed by 6 bases and J by 4 bases, leaving 10 bases between them. The CDR3 here is CASMGLGETQYF. CDR3 bases: TGCGCCAGCATGGGGCTGGGAGAGACCCAGTACTTC.

The V and J genes are TRBV20-1 and TRBJ1-2; D is possibly TRBD1 (6 bases). V was pared by 0 bases and J by 2 bases, with 13 bases between. Germline V gene sequence: CDR1 DFQATT, CDR2 SNEGSKA (reference sequence). This CDR3 spans 15 amino acids. In DNA form, the CDR3 reads TGCAGTGCTAGAGATCGGGGGGGCGTAAACTATGGCTACACCTTC. This encodes CSARDRGGVNYGYTF.

In this sample, this clonotype turned up many times. The chain combines TRBV28 with TRBJ2-5, with 11 bases fitting TRBD1. Trimming took 1 base from V and 3 from J; bases not matched to a gene: 7. Germline loops: CDR1 MDHEN, CDR2 SYDVKM. The CDR3 length is 17 residues. The CDR3 loop reads CASSLSGQGARKETQYF. CDR3 bases: TGTGCCAGCAGTTTATCCGGACAGGGGGCACGGAAAGAGACCCAGTACTTC.

With respect to this clonotype: A much larger clonotype is one base distant, so this may be a read error. The chain carries TRBV7-2 and TRBJ2-3; TRBD2 aligns across 9 bases. Per the germline V gene, CDR1 is SGHTA and CDR2 is FQGNSA. This CDR3 comprises 16 residues. V lost 5 bases and J lost 2; bases outside the gene matches: 8. The CDR3 region is CASSHLASGATDTQYF. In DNA, the CDR3 is TGTGCCAGCAGCCACCTAGCTAGCGGGGCCACAGATACGCAGTATTTT.

Many counts were recorded for this clonotype. This chain joins TRBV15 and TRBJ2-5; the D is unclear. Germline CDR1 reads LNHNV; CDR2 reads YYDKDF (reference sequence). The CDR3 is 13 residues long. The germline V and J ends were trimmed by 2 bases and 4 bases, with 8 bases remaining between them. The CDR3 loop is CATSRTTSETQYF. The CDR3 nucleotides read TGTGCCACCAGCAGAACAACCTCAGAGACCCAGTACTTC.

Comment on this clonotype: This may stem from a read error, because a much larger clone lies one nucleotide away. The chain employs TRBV15 and TRBJ2-7; no clear D. Germline V lookup: CDR1 LNHNV, CDR2 YYDKDF (reference sequence). The V gene lost 3 bases and the J gene lost 2 bases, with 20 bases spanning the gap. The CDR3 runs to 17 residues. In DNA, the CDR3 is TGTGCCACCAGCAGGACTCCAGGTAATTCACCAACCTACGAGCAGTACTTC. Its translation: CATSRTPGNSPTYEQYF.

This chain joins TRBV29-1 and TRBJ1-1, with 8 bases matching TRBD1. CDR1 is SQVTM and CDR2 is ANQGSEA in the germline V gene. This CDR3 comprises 13 residues. V gave up 3 bases and J gave up 11 bases; unmatched junction bases: 11. DNA of the CDR3: TGCAGCGTTGAGCAGGGGGCTGAAGTGGCGGCTTTCTTT. This encodes CSVEQGAEVAAFF.